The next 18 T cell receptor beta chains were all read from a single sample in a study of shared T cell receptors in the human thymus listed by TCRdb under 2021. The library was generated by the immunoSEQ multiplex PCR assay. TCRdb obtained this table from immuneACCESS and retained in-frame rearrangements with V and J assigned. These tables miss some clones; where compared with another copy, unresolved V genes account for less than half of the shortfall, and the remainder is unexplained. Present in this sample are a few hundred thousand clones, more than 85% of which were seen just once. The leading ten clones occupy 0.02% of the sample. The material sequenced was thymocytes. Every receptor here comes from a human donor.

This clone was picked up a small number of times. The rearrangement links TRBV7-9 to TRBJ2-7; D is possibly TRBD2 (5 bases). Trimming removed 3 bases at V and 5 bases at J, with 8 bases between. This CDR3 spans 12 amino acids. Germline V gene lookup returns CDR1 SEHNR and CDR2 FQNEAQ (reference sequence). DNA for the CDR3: TGTGCCAGCAGCTTTGGGCGGGACGAGCAGTACTTC. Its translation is CASSFGRDEQYF.

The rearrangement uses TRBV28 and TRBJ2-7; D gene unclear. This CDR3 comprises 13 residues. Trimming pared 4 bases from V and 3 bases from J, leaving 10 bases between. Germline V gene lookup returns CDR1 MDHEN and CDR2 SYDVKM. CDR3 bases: TGTGCCAGCAGTTCCCCCGATTTCTACGAGCAGTACTTC. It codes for CASSSPDFYEQYF.

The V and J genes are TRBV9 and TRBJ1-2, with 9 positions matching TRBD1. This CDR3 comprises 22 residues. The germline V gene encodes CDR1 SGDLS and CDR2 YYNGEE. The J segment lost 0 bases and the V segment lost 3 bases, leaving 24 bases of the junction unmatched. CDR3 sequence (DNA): TGTGCCAGCAGCGCCCGACCGGGACAGGGAATCCACCGAGCATCATCTAACTATGGCTACACCTTC. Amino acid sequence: CASSARPGQGIHRASSNYGYTF.

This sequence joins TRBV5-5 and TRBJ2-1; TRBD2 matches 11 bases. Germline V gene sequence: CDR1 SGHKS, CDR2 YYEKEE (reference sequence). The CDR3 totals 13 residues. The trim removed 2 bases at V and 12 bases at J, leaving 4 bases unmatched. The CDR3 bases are TGTGCCAGCAGCTTAGCTAGCGGGGGGTGGCAGTTCTTC. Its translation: CASSLASGGWQFF.

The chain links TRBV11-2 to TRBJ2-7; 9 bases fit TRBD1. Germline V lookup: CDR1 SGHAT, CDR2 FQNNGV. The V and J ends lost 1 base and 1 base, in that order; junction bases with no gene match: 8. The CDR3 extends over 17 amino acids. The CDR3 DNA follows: TGTGCCAGCAGCTTAGCGGTACAGGGGGCGAGGTCCTACGAGCAGTACTTC. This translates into CASSLAVQGARSYEQYF.

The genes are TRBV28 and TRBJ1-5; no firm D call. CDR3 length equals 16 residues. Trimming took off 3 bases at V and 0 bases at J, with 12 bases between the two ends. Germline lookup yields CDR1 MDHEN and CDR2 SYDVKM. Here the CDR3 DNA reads TGTGCCAGCAGTTTGGCGGATAACCTTAGCAATCAGCCCCAGCATTTT. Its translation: CASSLADNLSNQPQHF.

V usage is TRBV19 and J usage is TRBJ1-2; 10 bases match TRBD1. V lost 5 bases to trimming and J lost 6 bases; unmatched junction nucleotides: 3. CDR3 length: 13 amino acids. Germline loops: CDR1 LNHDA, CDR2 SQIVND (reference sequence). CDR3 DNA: TGTGCCAGTAGTGCGACAGGGGGCGATGGCTACACCTTC. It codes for CASSATGGDGYTF.

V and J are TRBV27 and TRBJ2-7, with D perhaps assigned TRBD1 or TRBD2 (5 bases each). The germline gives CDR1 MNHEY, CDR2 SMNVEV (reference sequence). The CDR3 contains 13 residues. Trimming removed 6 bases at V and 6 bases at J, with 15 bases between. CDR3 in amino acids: CASSPIGEFEQYF. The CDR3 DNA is TGTGCCAGCAGCCCCATAGGGGAGTTCGAGCAGTACTTC.

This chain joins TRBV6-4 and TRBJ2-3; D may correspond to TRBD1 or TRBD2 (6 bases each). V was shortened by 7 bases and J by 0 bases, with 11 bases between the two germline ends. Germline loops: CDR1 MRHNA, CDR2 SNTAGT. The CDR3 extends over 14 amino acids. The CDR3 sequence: CASMGGHSTDTQYF. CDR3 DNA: TGTGCCAGCATGGGGGGACATAGCACAGATACGCAGTATTTT.

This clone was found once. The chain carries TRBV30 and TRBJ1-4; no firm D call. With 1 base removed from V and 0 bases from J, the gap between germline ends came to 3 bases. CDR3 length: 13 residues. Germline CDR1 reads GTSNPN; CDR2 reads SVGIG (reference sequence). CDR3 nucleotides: TGTGCCTGGAGTGAGTCAACTAATGAAAAACTGTTTTTT. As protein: CAWSESTNEKLFF.

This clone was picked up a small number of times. The DNA for the CDR3 is TGTGCCAGCAGTTCTACCTCGACGAACACTGAAGCTTTCTTT. Translated: CASSSTSTNTEAFF. J is TRBJ1-1 and V is TRBV6-5; D gene ambiguous. CDR1 and CDR2 (germline): MNHEY, SVGAGI. There are 14 residues in the CDR3. The V end lost 4 bases, the J end lost 1 base, and 10 bases lay between the germline ends.

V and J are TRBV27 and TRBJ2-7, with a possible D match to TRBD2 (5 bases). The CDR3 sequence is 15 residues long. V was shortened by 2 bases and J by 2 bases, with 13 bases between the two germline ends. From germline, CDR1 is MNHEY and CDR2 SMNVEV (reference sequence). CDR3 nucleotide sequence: TGTGCCAGCAGTTTAACACGGGAAAGTACCTACGAGCAGTACTTC. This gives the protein CASSLTRESTYEQYF.

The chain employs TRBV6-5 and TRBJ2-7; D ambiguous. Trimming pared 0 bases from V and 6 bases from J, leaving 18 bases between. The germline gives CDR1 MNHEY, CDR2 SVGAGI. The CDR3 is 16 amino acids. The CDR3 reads CASSYSMAGTPGEQYF. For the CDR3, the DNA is TGTGCCAGCAGTTACTCAATGGCAGGCACCCCCGGCGAGCAGTACTTC.

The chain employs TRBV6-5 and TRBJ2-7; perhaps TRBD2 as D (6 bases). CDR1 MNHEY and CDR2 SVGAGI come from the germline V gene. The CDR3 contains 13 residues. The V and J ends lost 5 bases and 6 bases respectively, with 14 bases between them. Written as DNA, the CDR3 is TGTGCCAGCAGTCCCCGCGGGGTACTCGAGCAGTACTTC. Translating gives CASSPRGVLEQYF.

This CDR3 is CASSHRGALNQPQHF. The DNA of the CDR3 is TGCGCCAGCAGTCATAGGGGCGCACTCAATCAGCCCCAGCATTTT. The V and J genes are TRBV10-1 and TRBJ1-5; D is possibly TRBD1 (5 bases). V was clipped by 5 bases and J by 3 bases, with 14 bases between them. Germline V gene lookup returns CDR1 WNHNN and CDR2 SYGVQD (reference sequence). The CDR3 is 15 amino acids.

CDR3 protein: CATSNPSWLSTSGSRETQYF. CDR3 in DNA: TGTGCCACCAGTAACCCCTCTTGGTTGTCGACTAGCGGGAGTAGAGAGACCCAGTACTTC. The J gene is TRBJ2-5, the V gene TRBV15; 12 nucleotides agree with TRBD2. V dropped 6 bases and J dropped 4; count of bases not matched to a gene: 21. Germline V gives CDR1 LNHNV, CDR2 YYDKDF (reference sequence). This CDR3 has 20 residues.

CDR3 DNA: TGTGCCAGCAGTTCCCCGGCATGGAACGAGCAGTACTTC. Encoded protein: CASSSPAWNEQYF. The V and J genes are TRBV28 and TRBJ2-7; unclear D gene. The V end lost 4 bases, the J end lost 5 bases, and 12 bases lay between the germline ends. This CDR3 is 13 amino acids long. Germline CDR1 MDHEN, CDR2 SYDVKM.

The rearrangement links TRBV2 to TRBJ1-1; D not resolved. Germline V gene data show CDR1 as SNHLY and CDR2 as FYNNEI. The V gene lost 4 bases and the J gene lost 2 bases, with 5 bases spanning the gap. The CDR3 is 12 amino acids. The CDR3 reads CASSGGNTEAFF. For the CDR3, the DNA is TGTGCCAGCAGTGGCGGAAACACTGAAGCTTTCTTT.